The sequence of this T cell receptor beta chain was determined in a study of shared clonotypes between healthy human individuals (dated by TCRdb to 2020 to 2022). For context, the study as a whole: The cohort included three men and a couple of women between 18 and 49 years of age. Per donor, three plates each were used for CD4 naive and CD4 memory, two for CD8 naive, and one for CD8 memory. Different laboratories and diverse techniques were used to prepare libraries and sequence TCR repertoires, to increase sequencing depth and limit assay-specific biases. Per donor, leukapheresis produced somewhere between about 0.94 and 8.9 billion PBMCs. To estimate repertoire size and how much clonotype sharing occurs between individuals, the study deeply sequenced the blood TCR repertoires of several healthy adults.

Donors were healthy HIV-negative adults with no recently reported acute infections or vaccinations. Every donor was a Caucasian adult residing in Nashville, Tennessee, USA. CD4+ T cells were enriched by magnetic negative selection, after which naive cells were positively selected on CD45RA and the negative fraction was taken as the memory subset. Blood was obtained by leukapheresis, after which PBMCs were separated by Ficoll-Histopaque density gradient centrifugation and cryopreserved in liquid nitrogen vapor phase. Analytical flow cytometry was used to check the purity and quantity of each magnetically sorted T cell population. Genomic DNA was isolated from every sorted fraction and measured by UV absorbance on a Nanodrop 2000c. With respect to this clone: Its antigen specificity is not known. Qualities for individual bases were not recorded, and no much larger clone is one base off.

Points the paper makes about the study in general: Rarefaction of sorted-subset datasets indicated incomplete sequencing despite the large sequencing depth. Because the study included a small number of donors, the genetic and exposure-history diversity represented was limited. Pairwise subsampling led to the expectation that sequencing depth would affect the degree of clonotype sharing among donors. Approximately 4.8% of naive CD4, 3.5% of naive CD8, roughly 2.4% of memory CD4, and about 0.4% of memory CD8 clonotypes were shared across four donors. Naive subsets generally had larger estimated clonotype richness than memory subsets. Higher generation probabilities were observed for clonotypes shared by all four sorted-subset donors than for non-shared clonotypes. Sampling was limited to blood, and TCR repertoires in tissue likely differ from TCR repertoires in blood.

Trimming accounts for 4 bases at V and 6 bases at J, while the number of junction bases matched to no gene is 8. The germline V gene supplies CDR1 SGHDN and CDR2 FVKESK. The CDR3 covers 16 residues, taking in both the cysteine and the phenylalanine. Only the CDR3 DNA is retained, 48 bases long and in frame from the first base. Using the deep immunoSEQ assay, multiplex PCR amplified TCR CDR3 regions from genomic DNA. Extracted genomic DNA from each cell subset was distributed evenly across all wells of several immunoSEQ 96-well plates, and each plate was treated as a replicate. For sorted subsets, 200 to 250 ng of genomic DNA, equivalent to some 30,000 T cell genomes, went into each replicate PCR. Purified libraries were quantified with a Qubit 3.0 fluorometer, sized on a Bioanalyzer 2100, and re-quantified with the KAPA Library Quantification kit. A separate single-read 150-cycle Illumina NextSeq 550 flow cell was used to sequence each immunoSEQ 96-well plate. The study's processing was this. Because the immunoSEQ output included only junctional sequences and no quality scores, the filtering could not be the same as the filtering used for full-length reads. Sequences were annotated with PyIR, a Python wrapper for IgBLAST v1.9, using IMGT germline references to assign V/J genes and CDR3. Reads with weak V/J assignments (E-value above 1e-6), missing CDR3, stop codons, out-of-frame junctions, or ambiguous translated residues were removed. V3J clonotypes were defined as sequences sharing an identical inferred V gene, J gene, and CDR3 amino acid sequence. Percentage overlap between repertoires was calculated by dividing the number of shared unique clonotypes by the size of the smaller repertoire. Repertoire richness was assessed with RTK rarefaction, the Chao1 estimator, and Recon v2.1 estimates of unobserved clonotypes. Generation probabilities for all TCRbeta clonotypes obtained by the gDNA method from a few donors were computed using OLGA. The immuneACCESS repertoire file appears here via TCRdb, limited to in-frame rearrangements. These files lack a portion of the clones; in checked studies, under half of the deficit traces to unresolved V genes, and the cause of the others is not known. That table is the source of V, J and clone size, and D and trimming were worked out from the DNA. A total of a few million clones appear in this sample, around 90% of them only once. In total, the top ten clones hold 0.11% to 0.15% of the sample.

The receptor was derived from a man between 18 and 35 years old in good health. The V and J segments used are TRBV14 and TRBJ2-5, with TRBD2 identical over 13 junction bases. The sequenced sample consisted of naive CD4+ T cells sorted from blood. The sample's cell subset or site label is to be understood as: CD45RA+ positively selected. The CDR3 protein sequence reads: CASSPGLAGQIQTQYF. The DNA sequence is as follows: TGTGCCAGCAGCCCGGGACTAGCGGGACAAATTCAGACCCAGTACTTC.